One and the same sample provided the 10 T cell receptor beta chains below, sequenced in a study of T cells in Graves' hyperthyroidism and ophthalmopathy. TCR beta CDR3 regions were amplified from RNA transcripts. An initial round of RT-PCR targeting the TCR CDR3 relied on the HTBI primer set. MiXCR was run by TCRdb on the multiplex PCR reads, yielding one entry per CDR3 protein. The table has about 640,000 distinct CDR3 sequences, around 21% seen once. The sample consisted of blood. The receptor set was obtained from a man between 25 and 39 years old with Graves' ophthalmopathy.

This clonotype was counted between two and nine times. The chain is built from TRBV5-5 and TRBJ1-1; 8 bases are a match to TRBD1. The CDR3 has 16 amino acids. Trimming cost V 3 bases and J 0 bases; bases outside gene matches: 7. Germline V gene data show CDR1 as SGHKS and CDR2 as YYEKEE (reference sequence). The CDR3 loop is CASSWDLDRVNTEAFF. The DNA for the CDR3 is TGTGCCAGCAGCTGGGACTTGGACAGGGTGAACACTGAAGCTTTCTTT.

This clonotype was recorded at least ten times. V is TRBV30 and J is TRBJ1-4; no clear D. Germline V lookup: CDR1 GTSNPN, CDR2 SVGIG (reference sequence). This CDR3 contains 13 residues. With 0 bases removed from V and 8 bases from J, the gap between germline ends came to 10 bases. In DNA, the CDR3 is TGTGCCTGGAGTGTACCGCGGAGGGAAAAACTGTTTTTT. Translating it yields CAWSVPRREKLFF. Filled out from reference TRBV30 and TRBJ1-4, the complete variable domain reads SQTIHQWPATLVQPVGSPLSLECTVEGTSNPNLYWYRQAAGRGLQLLFYSVGIGQISSEVPQNLSASRPQDRQFILSSKKLLLSDSGFYLCAWSVPRREKLFFGSGTQLSVL.

This clonotype was observed a handful of times. The chain has TRBV10-3 and TRBJ2-3, with 8 bases matching TRBD2. Germline V lookup: CDR1 ENHRY, CDR2 SYGVKD. CDR3 length: 13 amino acids. Trimming took 10 bases from V and 0 from J; bases not matched to a gene: 3. CDR3 sequence: CATTSGSTDTQYF. CDR3 sequence (DNA): TGTGCCACCACTAGCGGTAGCACAGATACGCAGTATTTT.

This clonotype was recorded a few times. The V call is TRBV28, the J call TRBJ1-3; D is perhaps TRBD1 (5 bases). V was shortened by 5 bases and J by 4 bases, with 18 bases between the two germline ends. The CDR3 runs 16 residues. Germline V lookup: CDR1 MDHEN, CDR2 SYDVKM. CDR3 sequence reads: CASSDRGRGGGNTIYF. CDR3 coding DNA: TGTGCCAGCAGTGACAGAGGACGGGGAGGGGGAAACACCATATATTTT.

The chain combines TRBV6-1 with TRBJ1-1, with 10 nucleotides matching TRBD1. J lost 1 base, V lost 6 bases, and 8 bases had no gene match. The V gene's germline CDR1 is MNHNS and CDR2 SASEGT. CDR3 length equals 16 residues. This chain's CDR3 is CASSPTGTGENTEAFF. CDR3 in DNA: TGTGCCAGCAGCCCAACGGGGACAGGGGAGAACACTGAAGCTTTCTTT.

This clonotype appeared once. A much larger clone lies a single base off, so this may be a read error. The chain links TRBV18 to TRBJ1-2; D is ambiguous. CDR1 and CDR2 from the germline V gene are KGHSH and LQKENI. Trimming stripped 4 bases from V and 4 bases from J, with 13 bases between. The CDR3 is made up of 14 amino acids. In DNA form, the CDR3 reads TGTGCCAGCTCACTATCTGACGCAATCTATGGCTACACCTTC. Translated, it gives CASSLSDAIYGYTF.

CDR3 in DNA: TGTGCCAGCAGAACTATACCCGGGACAGGGAATCAGCCCCAGCATTTT. Amino acid sequence: CASRTIPGTGNQPQHF. The chain links TRBV6-1 to TRBJ1-5; 9 bases fit TRBD1. V was clipped by 6 bases and J by 4 bases; unmatched bases: 10. Germline V CDR1 and CDR2: MNHNS, SASEGT. The CDR3 is 16 residues long.

Ten or more counts support this clonotype. The rearrangement links TRBV28 to TRBJ2-7; the match to TRBD1 covers 9 bases. V shed 3 bases, J shed 2 bases, and the junction held 11 bases outside the gene matches. Germline CDR1 reads MDHEN; CDR2 reads SYDVKM. The CDR3 is 17 residues long. The CDR3 is CASSFLPGQGRTYEQYF. The CDR3 DNA reads as TGTGCCAGCAGTTTCCTACCGGGACAGGGAAGAACCTACGAGCAGTACTTC.

Many counts were recorded for this clonotype. The chain links TRBV27 to TRBJ2-2; 8 nucleotides align to TRBD2. Trimming took 7 bases from V and 7 from J; bases not matched to a gene: 11. Per germline, CDR1 MNHEY and CDR2 SMNVEV (reference sequence). This CDR3 has 15 residues. CDR3 DNA: TGTGCCAGCACTCTACGGGAGGGCCTCGGCGGGGAGCTGTTTTTT. This sequence encodes CASTLREGLGGELFF.

This clonotype was detected only a few times. The chain links TRBV4-1 to TRBJ1-1, with 9 bases fitting TRBD1. The V segment lost 4 bases and the J segment 1 base; nucleotides outside the gene matches: 4. This CDR3 contains 15 residues. Germline V gene sequence: CDR1 MGHRA, CDR2 YSYEKL. The CDR3 region is CASSRQQGANTEAFF. The CDR3, as DNA: TGCGCCAGCAGCCGACAACAGGGGGCGAACACTGAAGCTTTCTTT.